This T cell receptor beta chain came from a study of Graves' ophthalmopathy and Graves' hyperthyroidism. Germline loops: CDR1 KGHSH, CDR2 LQKENI. The CDR3 runs 17 residues. Trimming removed 5 bases from V and 2 bases from J, with 22 bases in between. If patients had other autoimmune diseases, uncontrolled infections, pregnancy or lactation, they were excluded. RNA transcripts were the template, and TCR beta CDR3 regions were amplified from them. After a first-round RT-PCR with HTBI primers, a second-round multiplex PCR was run. One entry per CDR3 protein results from TCRdb running MiXCR on the multiplex PCR reads. The sample has over 150,000 distinct CDR3 sequences, 30% to 45% seen once; the top ten hold 5.8%. This clonotype was recorded a few times.

The sequencing sample was made of peripheral blood. The V gene is TRBV18, the J gene TRBJ2-7, with D maybe TRBD2 (6 bases). This TCR came from a woman between 40 and 55 years old with Graves' ophthalmopathy. The CDR3 DNA follows: TGTGCCAGCTCATCGACTTTGGGGGAGGCTAACCCCTACGAGCAGTACTTC. The encoded protein is CASSSTLGEANPYEQYF.